The next 6 T cell receptor beta chains were all read from a single sample in a study of T cell repertoires in cytomegalovirus infection. These receptors' targets are unknown. Using its own MiXCR run on the reads, TCRdb lists one record per CDR3 protein. The sample consists of fewer than 1,000,000 distinct CDR3 sequences, roughly 31% of them appearing once. Source: cultured CD8+ T cells from PBMCs, taken from culture after CMV antigen stimulation. The source of these receptors is a human donor in good health (CMV status not recorded). Some clones in this sample may be carry-over from other donors' samples.

A note on this clonotype: The junction and the germline gene differ at one end; a read error may be behind it. V usage is TRBV4-1 and J usage is TRBJ2-5; perhaps TRBD1 as D (5 bases). Germline V lookup: CDR1 MGHRA, CDR2 YSYEKL. This CDR3 has 15 amino acids. This chain's CDR3 is CASSQVQGRQEIQYF. Here the CDR3 DNA reads TGCGCCAGCAGCCAAGTCCAGGGCAGACAAGAGATCCAGTACTTC.

The rearrangement joins TRBV20-1 to TRBJ1-5, with TRBD1 as a possible D gene (5 bases). In germline, CDR1 is DFQATT, CDR2 SNEGSKA (reference sequence). The CDR3 extends over 14 amino acids. V lost 5 bases and J lost 0, with 11 bases in between. CDR3 bases: TGCAGTGCTGGGACGGAAAATAGCAATCAGCCCCAGCATTTT. Its protein is CSAGTENSNQPQHF.

The rearrangement uses TRBV6-1 and TRBJ1-5, with D unresolved. Trimming took 1 base from V and 0 from J, leaving 7 bases between them. This CDR3 comprises 15 residues. CDR1 and CDR2 from the germline V gene are MNHNS and SASEGT. The CDR3 region is CASSEDWASNQPQHF. CDR3 nucleotide sequence: TGTGCCAGCAGTGAAGACTGGGCTAGCAATCAGCCCCAGCATTTT.

In regard to this clonotype: This clone may be a read error of a much larger clone one base away. The rearrangement uses TRBV7-3 and TRBJ1-1; 12 bases agree with TRBD1. Germline V gene lookup returns CDR1 SGHTA and CDR2 FQGTGA. The CDR3 loop spans 18 amino acids. CDR3 nucleotides: TGTGCCAGCAGCTCAAAGGGACAGGGGGCAGCTCGGGACACTGAAGCTTTGTTT. It is translated as CASSSKGQGAARDTEALF.

V is TRBV12-3 or TRBV12-4 and J is TRBJ1-1, with D possibly being TRBD1 (6 bases). The CDR3 is made up of 15 amino acids. The ends were cut back, 3 bases at V and 4 bases at J, with 15 bases in the middle. CDR3 nucleotides: TGTGCCAGCAGTTTTCAAGCACAGGGTTCCACTGAAGCTTTCTTT. This translates into CASSFQAQGSTEAFF.

This clonotype was picked up a small number of times. The J gene is TRBJ1-1, the V gene TRBV27; tentative D call: TRBD1 (5 bases). V lost 4 bases, J lost 4 bases, and 10 bases lay in between. CDR1 is MNHEY and CDR2 is SMNVEV in the germline V gene (reference sequence). The CDR3 spans 13 residues. The CDR3, as DNA: TGTGCCAGCAGTTGGGGCCCCGGCACTGAAGCTTTCTTT. Protein sequence: CASSWGPGTEAFF.